This T cell receptor beta chain stems from a study of cytomegalovirus exposure and HLA in healthy donors. Looking at the study overall: Early release data held 85 million or so unique TCRs from HLA-typed donors.

In the case of this clone: The antigen remains unidentified.

The PCR employed 60 Vbeta primers together with 13 Jbeta primers. Original analysis: An analysis that came later counted 77 million or so unique TCR beta chains, approximately 11 million shared. The protocol was immunoSEQ multiplex PCR, while the TCRdb copy is restricted to in-frame clones and leaves out a portion. V, J and clone size are taken as reported in that table, and D and trimming were inferred from the DNA itself. This table has approximately 130,000 clones, roughly 84% appearing once. The germline CDR1 and CDR2 sequences are SGDLS and YYNGEE. The CDR3 length is 12 residues. The V end lost 3 bases, the J end lost 5 bases, and 7 bases lay between the germline ends. Whole-study results and caveats: Later on, analysis showed that most CMV-associated TCR beta chains appeared to be HLA-restricted. Being productive about 87% or about 30% of the time was typical of most TCR beta V segments in an earlier analysis.

Material: PBMCs. This TCR was sampled from a boy aged 5-17 years in good health and CMV-seronegative. This chain joins TRBV9 and TRBJ2-3; D perhaps matches TRBD2 (5 bases). CDR3 in amino acids: CASSGEGDTQYF. In DNA form, the CDR3 reads TGTGCCAGCAGCGGAGAGGGAGATACGCAGTATTTT.